The 20 T cell receptor beta chains given below trace back to one sample, sequenced in a study of shared T cell receptors in the human thymus. The method was immunoSEQ multiplex PCR; TCRdb's version includes in-frame clones alone and lacks a portion of them. The sample lists roughly 550,000 clones, 70% to 80% occurring once. These data also formed part of another study, on human thymus T cells.

Sequencing input: thymocytes. The receptors stem from a boy younger than two with a congenital heart defect.

The chain is built from TRBV7-8 and TRBJ1-3; D gene ambiguous. Germline values: CDR1 SGHVS, CDR2 FQNEAQ. Trimming shortened V by 4 bases and J by 8 bases, and 15 bases separated the two germline ends. The CDR3 is 14 amino acids. CDR3 sequence: CASSSMSSGDTIYF. The CDR3, as DNA: TGTGCCAGCAGCTCAATGTCGAGCGGAGACACCATATATTTT.

V usage is TRBV5-6 and J usage is TRBJ1-1; D gene uncertain. The CDR3 covers 15 residues. V dropped 0 bases and J dropped 6 bases, with 15 bases sitting between them. Germline values: CDR1 SGHDT, CDR2 YYEEEE. CDR3 nucleotides: TGTGCCAGCAGCTTGGCCGCGGCCGGAGGGTCTGAAGCTTTCTTT. Translation gives CASSLAAAGGSEAFF.

The chain carries TRBV21-1 and TRBJ1-1. TRBV21-1 is marked as a pseudogene. The CDR3 is 14 amino acids. In nucleotides, the CDR3 is TGTGCCAGCAGCAACGTCCTGGGAGATCCTGAAGCTTTCTTT. Protein: CASSNVLGDPEAFF.

As DNA, the CDR3 is TGTGCCAGCAGCCCCCACCCGGGACAGGGAACTAATGAAAAACTGTTTTTT. It encodes CASSPHPGQGTNEKLFF. The genes are TRBV11-2 and TRBJ1-4, with 9 bases identical to TRBD1. The CDR3 length is 17 residues. Germline CDR1 SGHAT, CDR2 FQNNGV. With 5 bases clipped from V and 1 base from J, the junction kept 8 bases outside the gene matches.

The chain recombines TRBV28 with TRBJ1-1, with D perhaps matching TRBD1 (6 bases). V was cut by 5 bases and J by 2 bases, with 15 bases left in between. The CDR3 has 15 amino acids. Germline-derived CDR1 and CDR2 are MDHEN and SYDVKM. The CDR3 sequence: CASSHRERGNTEAFF. CDR3 coding DNA: TGTGCCAGCAGTCACAGGGAACGGGGAAACACTGAAGCTTTCTTT. Full variable domain (rest looked up from reference TRBV28 and TRBJ1-1): DVKVTQSSRYLVKRTGEKVFLECVQDMDHENMFWYRQDPGLGLRLIYFSYDVKMKEKGDIPEGYSVSREKKERFSLILESASTNQTSMYLCASSHRERGNTEAFFGQGTRLTVV.

This clone was detected only a few times. The V call is TRBV11-2, the J call TRBJ1-3; 11 bases align to TRBD1. Germline V gene data show CDR1 as SGHAT and CDR2 as FQNNGV. After removal of 6 bases from V and 7 bases from J, the junction contained 11 bases not matched to a gene. The CDR3 extends over 16 amino acids. Here the CDR3 DNA reads TGTGCCAGCAGGATTGGGGGACAGGGGGTCTGGAACACCATATATTTT. Residues: CASRIGGQGVWNTIYF.

The chain recombines TRBV7-9 with TRBJ2-5, with 11 nucleotides matching TRBD1. The CDR3 sequence is 16 residues long. Germline V lookup: CDR1 SEHNR, CDR2 FQNEAQ (reference sequence). V dropped 0 bases and J dropped 5; count of bases not matched to a gene: 5. CDR3 sequence reads: CASSLAGTGGRETQYF. CDR3 DNA sequence: TGTGCCAGCAGCTTAGCCGGGACAGGGGGTAGGGAGACCCAGTACTTC.

The chain combines TRBV20-1 with TRBJ1-1; D perhaps matches TRBD1 (5 bases). CDR1 and CDR2 (germline): DFQATT, SNEGSKA (reference sequence). The CDR3 runs 11 residues. Trimming pared 5 bases from V and 5 bases from J, leaving 9 bases between. Here the CDR3 DNA reads TGCAGTGCTGCGGGGGGTACTGAAGCTTTCTTT. Amino acids: CSAAGGTEAFF.

The chain couples TRBV28 to TRBJ2-7; D not certain. The CDR3 covers 11 residues. Germline CDR1 MDHEN, CDR2 SYDVKM. V was cut by 10 bases and J by 2 bases, with 9 bases left in between. The CDR3 protein is CATIGPYEQYF. The CDR3 coding sequence is TGTGCCACCATCGGTCCCTACGAGCAGTACTTC.

This rearrangement joins TRBV30 to TRBJ1-3, with D unresolved. From germline, CDR1 is GTSNPN and CDR2 SVGIG (reference sequence). V was pared by 0 bases and J by 4 bases, with 13 bases between. This CDR3 has 15 residues. The CDR3 nucleotides are TGTGCCTGGAGTGTACTACCAGAGCCAGGAAACACCATATATTTT. Translated, it gives CAWSVLPEPGNTIYF.

CDR3 amino acids: CASSDSGGSPTGVKYEQYF. The CDR3 nucleotides are TGTGCCAGCAGTGACTCGGGAGGGTCCCCGACAGGGGTTAAGTACGAGCAGTACTTC. This chain joins TRBV6-4 and TRBJ2-7; D might be TRBD1 (8 bases). Germline values: CDR1 MRHNA, CDR2 SNTAGT. Trimming left V 0 bases short and J 4 bases short, with 25 bases between. CDR3 length: 19 amino acids.

The chain uses TRBV2 and TRBJ2-1; 10 nucleotides match TRBD2. V trimming: 4 bases; J trimming: 2 bases; junction bases outside the gene matches: 2. Germline CDR1 SNHLY, CDR2 FYNNEI. The CDR3 is 15 amino acids. DNA for the CDR3: TGTGCCAGCAGTGCAGCGGGAGGGCCCTACAATGAGCAGTTCTTC. Translating it yields CASSAAGGPYNEQFF.

The gene calls are TRBV23-1 and TRBJ2-7; D not resolved. TRBV23-1 is placed among ORFs of uncertain function. V lost 0 bases and J 0 bases, leaving 3 bases between the germline ends. The CDR3 spans 13 residues. The CDR3 region is CASSQSASYEQYF. DNA for the CDR3: TGCGCCAGCAGTCAATCGGCCTCCTACGAGCAGTACTTC.

The rearrangement links TRBV7-9 to TRBJ1-4, with TRBD1 matching over 7 bases. The germline gives CDR1 SEHNR, CDR2 FQNEAQ (reference sequence). The trim removed 3 bases at V and 8 bases at J, leaving 15 bases unmatched. This CDR3 region has 17 residues. The CDR3 protein is CASSFFRQGRGWEKLFF. In DNA form, the CDR3 reads TGTGCCAGCAGCTTTTTTCGACAGGGCCGGGGTTGGGAAAAACTGTTTTTT.

The chain is built from TRBV28 and TRBJ1-5; possible D gene TRBD1, 6 bases. V gave up 2 bases and J gave up 3 bases, with 14 bases separating them. The CDR3 consists of 16 residues. Per germline, CDR1 MDHEN and CDR2 SYDVKM. DNA for the CDR3: TGTGCCAGCAGTTTACTTAACGGACAGATCAATCAGCCCCAGCATTTT. Translated: CASSLLNGQINQPQHF.

This clone was seen a few times. This chain uses TRBV2 with TRBJ1-3, with TRBD1 matching over 8 bases. The CDR3 loop spans 16 amino acids. Germline values: CDR1 SNHLY, CDR2 FYNNEI. V lost 6 bases and J lost 0; bases outside the gene matches: 7. This chain's CDR3 is CASSDRGLSSGNTIYF. CDR3 DNA sequence: TGTGCCAGCAGCGACAGGGGCTTAAGCTCTGGAAACACCATATATTTT. Together with reference TRBV2 and TRBJ1-3, the CDR3 gives the full variable domain: EPEVTQTPSHQVTQMGQEVILRCVPISNHLYFYWYRQILGQKVEFLVSFYNNEISEKSEIFDDQFSVERPDGSNFTLKIRSTKLEDSAMYFCASSDRGLSSGNTIYFGEGSWLTVV.

The rearrangement joins TRBV27 to TRBJ2-1; 12 bases line up with TRBD2. Unmatched junction bases numbered 15, after V lost 3 bases and J lost 3 bases. This CDR3 is 20 amino acids long. The germline V gene encodes CDR1 MNHEY and CDR2 SMNVEV (reference sequence). CDR3 amino acids: CASSFAPGTSGFGNYNEQFF. The CDR3 nucleotides read TGTGCCAGCAGTTTCGCCCCCGGGACTAGCGGGTTCGGGAACTACAATGAGCAGTTCTTC.

The table lists this clone with a count of one. The chain carries TRBV4-2 and TRBJ2-7; 14 nucleotides align to TRBD2. V trimming: 3 bases; J trimming: 5 bases; junction bases outside the gene matches: 6. CDR3 length: 16 residues. Germline CDR1 and CDR2: LGHNA and YNFKEQ. The CDR3 region is CASSQVLGLAGDEQYF. CDR3 nucleotides: TGTGCCAGCAGCCAGGTATTGGGACTAGCGGGAGACGAGCAGTACTTC.

V gene TRBV7-8 combines with J gene TRBJ2-5; possible D gene TRBD1, 5 bases. This CDR3 comprises 14 residues. The germline gives CDR1 SGHVS, CDR2 FQNEAQ. V lost 6 bases to trimming and J lost 1 base, with 12 bases between them. The CDR3 region has the DNA TGTGCCAGCAGGACCCTCACAGGCCAAGAGACCCAGTACTTC. The encoded protein is CASRTLTGQETQYF. Using reference TRBV7-8 and TRBJ2-5 for the parts outside the CDR3, the full variable domain is GAGVSQSPRYKVAKRGQDVALRCDPISGHVSLFWYQQALGQGPEFLTYFQNEAQLDKSGLPSDRFFAERPEGSVSTLKIQRTQQEDSAVYLCASRTLTGQETQYFGPGTRLLVL.

This clone appeared a single time. CDR3 loop: CASSGKAGTNTQYF. For the CDR3, the DNA is TGTGCCAGCAGCGGTAAAGCGGGGACAAATACGCAGTATTTT. The chain joins TRBV5-5 to TRBJ2-3; D is possibly TRBD2 (7 bases). The V end lost 4 bases, the J end lost 7 bases, and 16 bases lay between the germline ends. Germline V lookup: CDR1 SGHKS, CDR2 YYEKEE (reference sequence). CDR3 length equals 14 residues.